This T cell receptor (beta chain) derives from a study of cytomegalovirus exposure and HLA in healthy donors. Study findings and constraints: Several of the most significant clusters appeared, in a later analysis, to be linked to common viral pathogens.

Turning to this clone: Its antigen remains unidentified.

The CDR3 is made up of 15 amino acids. CDR1 is MNHEY, CDR2 SMNVEV, per germline (reference sequence). V lost 7 bases to trimming and J lost 3 bases; unmatched junction nucleotides: 9. The PCR ran on 60 Vbeta and 13 Jbeta primers. The assay was immunoSEQ multiplex PCR, and TCRdb's table has in-frame clones only and misses some. The sample comprises 90,000 or so clones, less than 85% of which are singletons, and about 4% rests with the top ten. The genes are TRBV27 and TRBJ2-3; 8 bases are a match to TRBD2. The origin of this receptor is a man between 60 and 75 years old in good health and CMV-seronegative. The sequencing sample was made of PBMCs. The CDR3 loop reads CASTPGAGETDTQYF. The CDR3 nucleotides are TGTGCCAGCACCCCCGGAGCGGGGGAAACAGATACGCAGTATTTT.